Following are 24 T cell receptor beta chains from one sample sequenced in a study of monozygotic twins with inflammatory bowel disease. TCRdb reprocessed the 5' RACE reads, keeping one entry per CDR3 protein, no DNA. The record lists approximately 390,000 distinct CDR3 sequences, of which the ten most abundant hold around 2.5%. The sequenced sample consisted of blood. These receptors came from a human donor with ulcerative colitis or Crohn's disease, or a healthy co-twin of an affected twin (not recorded which).

This chain joins TRBV6-5 and TRBJ1-2; TCRdb names TRBD1, which stays unverified in the absence of DNA. This CDR3 spans 14 amino acids. CDR1 and CDR2 from the germline V gene are MNHEY and SVGAGI. CDR3 loop: CASSFRTGGPGYTF.

The V call is TRBV9, the J call TRBJ2-2. The CDR3 contains 15 residues. Germline V gives CDR1 SGDLS, CDR2 YYNGEE. The CDR3 spells CASSVSPDGTGELFF.

This rearrangement joins TRBV7-6 to TRBJ2-3. The CDR3 contains 17 residues. The germline V gene has CDR1 SGHVS and CDR2 FNYEAQ. The CDR3 region is CASSLAASGLSTDTQYF.

This sequence joins TRBV4-3 and TRBJ1-2; TCRdb's D gene call, TRBD1, goes unchecked for lack of DNA. The CDR3 is 14 amino acids. CDR1 is LGHNA, CDR2 YSLEER, per germline. The CDR3 loop is CASSLDRGGYGYTF.

The chain couples TRBV7-9 to TRBJ2-1; TCRdb's D call, TRBD1, is unchecked because there is no DNA. This CDR3 contains 17 residues. Germline V gene lookup returns CDR1 SEHNR and CDR2 FQNEAQ (reference sequence). The CDR3 is CASSFPGTGNRVNEQFF.

V is TRBV5-6 and J is TRBJ2-3; TCRdb's D call of TRBD1 is untestable without DNA. In germline, CDR1 is SGHDT, CDR2 YYEEEE. The CDR3 consists of 17 residues. CDR3 residues: CASSLEVPGGAGDTQYF. The variable domain in full, with the rest retrieved from reference TRBV5-6 and TRBJ2-3, is DAGVTQSPTHLIKTRGQQVTLRCSPKSGHDTVSWYQQALGQGPQFIFQYYEEEERQRGNFPDRFSGHQFPNYSSELNVNALLLGDSALYLCASSLEVPGGAGDTQYFGPGTRLTVL.

The chain uses TRBV30 and TRBJ2-1; TCRdb's D call, TRBD2, is unchecked because there is no DNA. The CDR3 has 14 residues. In germline, CDR1 is GTSNPN, CDR2 SVGIG (reference sequence). The CDR3 sequence is CAWSVSGLGPEQFF.

The chain joins TRBV3-1 to TRBJ2-3; without DNA, the TCRdb call of TRBD2 cannot be checked. Germline CDR1 reads LGHDT; CDR2 reads YNNKEL (reference sequence). The CDR3 is made up of 16 amino acids. The CDR3 region is CASSQDPPKSFYTQYF.

The chain links TRBV29-1 to TRBJ2-2. CDR1 and CDR2 (germline): SQVTM, ANQGSEA. CDR3 length: 13 residues. The CDR3 sequence: CSVLSVNTGELFF.

This chain links TRBV19 with TRBJ1-5. This CDR3 has 15 amino acids. Germline values: CDR1 LNHDA, CDR2 SQIVND (reference sequence). CDR3 sequence: CASSIDWVSDQPQHF.

V is TRBV7-6 and J is TRBJ2-1. Germline V CDR1 and CDR2: SGHVS, FNYEAQ. The CDR3 is made up of 13 amino acids. The chain's CDR3 is CASSRSQRNEQFF.

The chain recombines TRBV3-1 with TRBJ2-7; checking the TCRdb D call of TRBD1 is not possible without DNA. Germline CDR1 reads LGHDT; CDR2 reads YNNKEL (reference sequence). The CDR3 consists of 12 residues. The CDR3 loop is CASSRWGDEQYF.

This chain joins TRBV20-1 and TRBJ1-2; the D gene TCRdb calls, TRBD1, cannot be checked with no DNA. This CDR3 is built from 13 residues. Germline lookup yields CDR1 DFQATT and CDR2 SNEGSKA (reference sequence). The CDR3 region is CSAVQGYNYGYTF.

The V and J genes are TRBV30 and TRBJ2-1; the D gene TCRdb calls, TRBD2, cannot be checked with no DNA. The CDR3 loop spans 15 amino acids. Germline lookup yields CDR1 GTSNPN and CDR2 SVGIG (reference sequence). The CDR3 is CAWTTGTSGSNEQFF.

V is TRBV29-1 and J is TRBJ2-7; TCRdb outputs TRBD1, but without DNA this stays unchecked. Germline assignment: CDR1 SQVTM and CDR2 ANQGSEA. The CDR3 is made up of 13 amino acids. CDR3 amino acids: CSVVVSGGNEQYF.

This CDR3 is CASSQQGGRDTQYF. The chain uses TRBV2 and TRBJ2-3; the TRBD1 assignment by TCRdb is unverifiable without DNA. CDR3 length equals 14 residues. The germline V gene encodes CDR1 SNHLY and CDR2 FYNNEI.

The chain is built from TRBV7-9 and TRBJ2-7; TCRdb names TRBD1, which stays unverified in the absence of DNA. Germline V CDR1 and CDR2: SEHNR, FQNEAQ (reference sequence). This CDR3 spans 14 amino acids. CDR3 loop: CASSSGTGASEQYF.

V usage is TRBV7-9 and J usage is TRBJ1-2. The CDR3 contains 14 residues. CDR1 SEHNR and CDR2 FQNEAQ come from the germline V gene (reference sequence). CDR3 region: CASSLVDANYGYTF.

This CDR3 reads CASSQRTDTQYF. The rearrangement links TRBV3-1 to TRBJ2-3. The CDR3 has 12 amino acids. Germline loops: CDR1 LGHDT, CDR2 YNNKEL (reference sequence).

V usage is TRBV7-9 and J usage is TRBJ2-7; TCRdb's D call, TRBD1, is unchecked because there is no DNA. Germline-derived CDR1 and CDR2 are SEHNR and FQNEAQ (reference sequence). CDR3 length: 13 residues. The CDR3 protein is CASSQGGTFEQYF.

The chain couples TRBV15 to TRBJ2-5. The CDR3 has 15 amino acids. Germline V lookup: CDR1 LNHNV, CDR2 YYDKDF (reference sequence). The chain's CDR3 is CATSRDLTLGGTQYF.

CDR3 in amino acids: CATSGTPGLNTGELFF. The J gene is TRBJ2-2, the V gene TRBV15; without DNA, the TCRdb call of TRBD2 cannot be checked. Germline V gives CDR1 LNHNV, CDR2 YYDKDF (reference sequence). The CDR3 runs 16 residues.

This rearrangement joins TRBV3-1 to TRBJ2-7; the TCRdb D gene call, TRBD2, has no DNA to confirm it. The CDR3 totals 18 residues. Germline V lookup: CDR1 LGHDT, CDR2 YNNKEL (reference sequence). The CDR3 reads CASSLGLAGRKGTYEQYF.

V usage is TRBV7-2 and J usage is TRBJ1-2. The CDR3 has 16 residues. Germline lookup yields CDR1 SGHTA and CDR2 FQGNSA. The chain's CDR3 is CASSRGLTPINYGYTF.